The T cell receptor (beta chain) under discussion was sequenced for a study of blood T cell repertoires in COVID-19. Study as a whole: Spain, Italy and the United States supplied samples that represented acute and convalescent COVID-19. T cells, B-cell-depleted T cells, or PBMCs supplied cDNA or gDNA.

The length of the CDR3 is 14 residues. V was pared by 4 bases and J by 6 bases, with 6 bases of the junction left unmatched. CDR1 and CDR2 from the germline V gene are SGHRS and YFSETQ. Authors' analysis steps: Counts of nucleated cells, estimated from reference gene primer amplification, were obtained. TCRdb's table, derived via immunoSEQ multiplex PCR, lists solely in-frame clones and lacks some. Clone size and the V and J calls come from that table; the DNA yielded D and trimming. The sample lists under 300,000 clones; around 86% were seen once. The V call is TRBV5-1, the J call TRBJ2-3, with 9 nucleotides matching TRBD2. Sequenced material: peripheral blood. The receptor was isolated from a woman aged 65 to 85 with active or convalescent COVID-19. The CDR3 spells CASSPGTSRDTQYF. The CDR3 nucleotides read TGCGCCAGCAGCCCCGGGACTAGCAGGGATACGCAGTATTTT. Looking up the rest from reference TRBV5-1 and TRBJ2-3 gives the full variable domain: KAGVTQTPRYLIKTRGQQVTLSCSPISGHRSVSWYQQTPGQGLQFLFEYFSETQRNKGNFPGRFSGRQFSNSRSEMNVSTLELGDSALYLCASSPGTSRDTQYFGPGTRLTVL.